This T cell receptor beta chain is drawn from a study of blood T cell repertoires in COVID-19 (dated by TCRdb to the early 2020s). Looking at the study overall: Samples from collaborators originated in the United States, Italy and Spain and spanned both the acute and convalescent phases of COVID-19. The material from the prospective study consisted of cDNA or gDNA derived from T cells, B-cell-depleted T cells, or PBMCs. Deeply sampled blood TCRbeta repertoires from subjects exposed to, actively infected with, or recovered from COVID-19 were included in the dataset. The repertoires were made available in a free public database intended to serve as a resource for research on the immune response to SARS-CoV-2. The samples were drawn from the first 160 participants of the ongoing ImmuneRACE study and from 1,254 subjects provided by 6 global collaborators. Nearly every sample came with metadata listing a de-identified subject ID, COVID-19 status, age in years and sex. HLA class I and class II types, where available, came from metadata supplied by the sample provider rather than from assay-based typing.

The immunoSEQ Assay, a bias-controlled multiplex PCR, was used to amplify TCRbeta CDR3 regions from genomic DNA. The authors processed their data as follows. Nucleated cell counts per sample were estimated from amplification of reference gene primers within the assay. To quantify the absolute abundance of each unique TCRbeta CDR3 rearrangement, sequence reads were collapsed and filtered. Productive Simpson clonality was computed per sample as the square root of Simpson's diversity index over productive rearrangements. This is the immuneACCESS table as TCRdb keeps it, with only in-frame sequences that have V and J called. A part of the clones is gone; compared with another copy, unresolved V genes explain less than half, and the rest is unexplained. For V, J and clone size, that table is used; D and trimming come from the DNA. The sample records fewer than 500,000 clones, about 80% of which are singletons. The ten largest make up more than 0.85% of the sample.

V loses 8 bases at its end and J loses 3 bases; junction bases beyond the gene matches: 7. CDR1 and CDR2, looked up from the germline V gene (reference sequence), are LNHDA and SQIVND. From the cysteine through the phenylalanine, the CDR3 covers 15 amino acids. CDR3 DNA is the only sequence kept; it has 45 bases, read in frame from the first base. The collaborating institutions used their own protocols to collect whole blood in K2EDTA tubes. For TCRbeta analysis, collaborators shipped samples in one of three forms: frozen whole blood, isolated PBMCs, or DNA extracted from either of those sample types. General findings and caveats noted by the study authors: Clinical and demographic metadata were provided uncurated, with the amount varying by source and participant.

In this sample, this clone turned up a few times. Its antigen remains undetermined. Within one base of it there is no much larger clone, and no base qualities were kept. The V and J segments used are TRBV19 and TRBJ2-2; 9 bases in the middle match TRBD1. The material sequenced was peripheral blood. The origin of this receptor is a human donor with acute or convalescent COVID-19. The donor label of this sample is uncertain. The CDR3 loop reads CASSRDREYTGELFF. The DNA is as follows: TGTGCCAGTTCCCGGGACAGGGAATACACCGGGGAGCTGTTTTTT.